The next 14 T cell receptor beta chains were all read from a single sample in a study of T cell repertoires in cytomegalovirus infection. Each CDR3 protein is one row after TCRdb ran MiXCR on the reads. The table includes around 530,000 distinct CDR3 sequences, approximately 25% detected once. Input material: PBMCs. Receptors were obtained from a human donor in good health (CMV status not recorded). Some clones in this sample may be carry-over from other donors' samples.

The rearrangement joins TRBV6-5 to TRBJ2-7, with 9 bases aligning to TRBD2. This CDR3 spans 16 amino acids. CDR1 is MNHEY, CDR2 SVGAGI, per germline. The trim removed 5 bases at V and 1 base at J, leaving 9 bases unmatched. The CDR3 DNA reads as TGTGCCAGCAGTAGGAAACTAGCGGGTGGGTCCTACGAGCAGTACTTC. Translated, it gives CASSRKLAGGSYEQYF.

This clonotype was observed a few times. V gene TRBV7-3 combines with J gene TRBJ1-4; a possible D gene is TRBD1 (5 bases). Trimming pared 3 bases from V and 8 bases from J, leaving 16 bases between. Germline assignment: CDR1 SGHTA and CDR2 FQGTGA. The length of the CDR3 is 15 residues. The CDR3 sequence: CASSFKTGPGEKLFF. CDR3 DNA sequence: TGTGCCAGCAGCTTCAAAACGGGACCCGGCGAAAAACTGTTTTTT. Using reference TRBV7-3 and TRBJ1-4 for the parts outside the CDR3, the full variable domain is GAGVSQTPSNKVTEKGKYVELRCDPISGHTALYWYRQSLGQGPEFLIYFQGTGAADDSGLPNDRFFAVRPEGSVSTLKIQRTERGDSAVYLCASSFKTGPGEKLFFGSGTQLSVL.

The genes are TRBV28 and TRBJ1-5, with D unresolved. This CDR3 comprises 15 residues. Germline CDR1 is MDHEN and CDR2 is SYDVKM. V lost 5 bases and J lost 7, with 18 bases in between. This CDR3 is CASSGEGSVGQPQHF. The CDR3 coding sequence is TGTGCCAGCAGTGGGGAAGGGTCAGTAGGACAGCCCCAGCATTTT.

The chain has TRBV2 and TRBJ1-2; 11 bases are a match to TRBD1. This CDR3 has 15 residues. Germline CDR1 is SNHLY and CDR2 is FYNNEI. Unmatched junction bases numbered 3, after V lost 0 bases and J lost 6 bases. Written as DNA, the CDR3 is TGTGCCAGCAGTGAAGCGCGGGGACAGGGGGATGGCTACACCTTC. It translates to CASSEARGQGDGYTF.

V and J are TRBV28 and TRBJ2-7; tentative D call: TRBD2 (6 bases). The germline V gene has CDR1 MDHEN and CDR2 SYDVKM. The length of the CDR3 is 17 residues. Trimming cost V 5 bases and J 2 bases, with 22 bases left between them. The CDR3 nucleotides are TGTGCCAGCAGTCTTATCCTCGATTTCACGGGAGCCTACGAGCAGTACTTC. The encoded protein is CASSLILDFTGAYEQYF.

The V and J genes are TRBV18 and TRBJ2-7; the match to TRBD1 covers 7 bases. Germline assignment: CDR1 KGHSH and CDR2 LQKENI. Trimming removed 3 bases from V and 1 base from J; junction bases left unmatched: 6. This CDR3 has 15 residues. In DNA, the CDR3 is TGTGCCAGCTCACCTATGGGACAGTCGTCCTACGAGCAGTACTTC. Protein product: CASSPMGQSSYEQYF.

The gene calls are TRBV15 and TRBJ2-5; no reliable D call. The CDR3 covers 15 residues. Trimming took 0 bases from V and 2 from J, leaving 10 bases between them. Germline V lookup: CDR1 LNHNV, CDR2 YYDKDF (reference sequence). The CDR3 nucleotides read TGTGCCACCAGCAGAGATGTGGCAGCACAAGAGACCCAGTACTTC. Encoded protein: CATSRDVAAQETQYF.

The count of this clonotype is one. The CDR3, as DNA: TGTGCCAGCAGCCCTCAAGGGGACGGCGAGCAGTACTTC. This translates into CASSPQGDGEQYF. The chain employs TRBV7-3 and TRBJ2-7; D possibly matches TRBD1 or TRBD2 (5 bases each). This CDR3 comprises 13 residues. In germline, CDR1 is SGHTA, CDR2 FQGTGA. Trimming took off 5 bases at V and 6 bases at J, with 14 bases between the two ends.

This clonotype was counted many times. This sequence joins TRBV7-2 and TRBJ1-6; D gene unclear. V lost 5 bases and J lost 5, with 10 bases in between. Germline values: CDR1 SGHTA, CDR2 FQGNSA. The CDR3 is made up of 14 amino acids. The CDR3 here is CASSPSNDNSPLHF. The DNA for the CDR3 is TGTGCCAGCAGCCCATCTAATGATAATTCACCCCTCCACTTT. The full variable domain, its missing parts supplied by reference TRBV7-2 and TRBJ1-6, is GAGVSQSPSNKVTEKGKDVELRCDPISGHTALYWYRQSLGQGLEFLIYFQGNSAPDKSGLPSDRFSAERTGGSVSTLTIQRTQQEDSAVYLCASSPSNDNSPLHFGNGTRLTVT.

The rearrangement joins TRBV19 to TRBJ1-2, with D uncertain. This CDR3 contains 14 residues. V lost 7 bases and J 2 bases, leaving 14 bases between the germline ends. Germline assignment: CDR1 LNHDA and CDR2 SQIVND (reference sequence). CDR3 sequence (DNA): TGTGCCAGTAAAAGTGGGCAGAACAACTATGGCTACACCTTC. Its translation: CASKSGQNNYGYTF.

The chain joins TRBV14 to TRBJ2-5; TRBD1 matches at 10 bases. J was trimmed by 5 bases and V by 5 bases; bases with no gene match: 5. CDR1 SGHDN and CDR2 FVKESK come from the germline V gene. The CDR3 has 14 residues. The CDR3 DNA sequence: TGTGCCAGCAGCAAGACAGGGGGCAAGGAGACCCAGTACTTC. Translating it yields CASSKTGGKETQYF. Full variable domain (missing parts from reference TRBV14 and TRBJ2-5): EAGVTQFPSHSVIEKGQTVTLRCDPISGHDNLYWYRRVMGKEIKFLLHFVKESKQDESGMPNNRFLAERTGGTYSTLKVQPAELEDSGVYFCASSKTGGKETQYFGPGTRLLVL.

This clonotype was recorded at least ten times. The chain links TRBV7-8 to TRBJ2-7, with TRBD2 matching 7 bases. This CDR3 spans 14 amino acids. V was clipped by 1 base and J by 7 bases; unmatched bases: 7. Germline-derived CDR1 and CDR2 are SGHVS and FQNEAQ. The CDR3 nucleotides read TGTGCCAGCAGCTTAGGTGGGAGGACTAGAGAGCAGTACTTC. Amino acids: CASSLGGRTREQYF. Full variable domain (remainder filled in from reference TRBV7-8 and TRBJ2-7): GAGVSQSPRYKVAKRGQDVALRCDPISGHVSLFWYQQALGQGPEFLTYFQNEAQLDKSGLPSDRFFAERPEGSVSTLKIQRTQQEDSAVYLCASSLGGRTREQYFGPGTRLTVT.

The chain employs TRBV12-3 or TRBV12-4 and TRBJ1-2; 7 bases are shared with TRBD1. J gave up 6 bases and V 3 bases, and 4 bases lay outside the gene matches. The length of the CDR3 is 13 residues. DNA of the CDR3: TGTGCCAGCAGTTTGGGACAGAACCATGGCTACACCTTC. It translates to CASSLGQNHGYTF.

A few counts support this clonotype. CDR3 DNA: TGTGCTAGTGGTCTACCAGCAGGAGGGAATAAAAATGAGCAGTTCTTC. Its protein product is CASGLPAGGNKNEQFF. This chain connects TRBV12-5 to TRBJ2-1; TRBD2 might be the D (6 bases). Trimming pared 5 bases from V and 7 bases from J, leaving 21 bases between. The CDR3 is 16 residues long. From germline, CDR1 is LGHNT and CDR2 FRNRAP.